This T cell receptor (beta chain) comes out of a study of response to subunit inactivated influenza vaccine (dated 2018 in TCRdb). Notes on the research overall: Deep quantitative T cell receptor repertoire profiling was used in the study to track responses to a trivalent subunit inactivated influenza vaccine.

To prepare the library, RT-PCR was applied. Sequencing instrument: Illumina HiSeq 2500. The public reads were reprocessed in TCRdb via fastp at Q25 and MiXCR, keeping in-frame beta chains. Records with the same CDR3 protein are collapsed into one entry carrying the most frequent genes and DNA. The sample table holds 200,000 to 300,000 distinct CDR3 sequences, of which 12% were seen once. The ten largest clones add up to about 7.8% of the sample. The full study reports these points: It was suggested by the authors that each seasonal influenza vaccination may recruit only a limited number of new T cells.

This clonotype was observed many times. The antigen it binds to is not known. Within one base of it there is no much larger clone, and no base qualities were kept. Trimming at the junction amounts to 0 bases on V and 6 bases on J, and the germline ends lie 9 bases apart. From cysteine to phenylalanine, the CDR3 is 13 amino acids long. Only the CDR3 part of the read is kept: 39 bases, read in frame from the first base. Via the germline V gene, CDR1 is SGHDN and CDR2 FVKESK. This receptor was obtained from a man in his fifties who received an inactivated influenza vaccine. Donor details come from another sample of the same person, matched by shared clones. The rearranged segments are TRBV14 and TRBJ2-7; the D gene is possibly TRBD2, with 5 bases matching. The specimen comprised non-naive T cells sorted from PBMCs, sampled 14 to 15 days before vaccination. Read against the paper, the sample's cell subset or site label means: memory T cell fraction. The base sequence is TGTGCCAGCAGCCAAGATTTACGGGGCGAGCAGTACTTC. It encodes CASSQDLRGEQYF.